Each of the 11 T cell receptor beta chains below was sequenced from the same sample in a study of tumor-infiltrating lymphocytes in primary liver carcinoma. Germline DNA was also extracted, and blood RNA was taken from unsorted whole blood. The investigators made TCR beta cDNA from around 530 ng total RNA, using a constant-region primer. Libraries covering TCR beta were generated through three nested multiplex PCR rounds (using a slightly modified ARM-PCR). For approximately 11 cycles apiece, the opening two PCR rounds ran with TRBV1-TRBV30 forward primers and a C-beta reverse primer. TCRdb processed the multiplex PCR reads anew with MiXCR; each CDR3 protein has one entry. The repertoire consists of some 320,000 distinct CDR3 sequences, with roughly two thirds occurring once and the leading ten covering roughly 9%. Sample: peripheral blood. The receptors were sampled from a man aged 40-49 years with primary liver carcinoma and hepatitis B virus infection.

Only one count was recorded for this clonotype. The junction departs from the called germline gene at one end, perhaps through a read error. The chain carries TRBV12-3 or TRBV12-4 and TRBJ2-1; 9 bases align to TRBD1. There are 14 residues in the CDR3. The CDR3 sequence: CASSTRTGASEQLF. The CDR3 nucleotides read TGTGCCAGCAGTACGCGGACAGGGGCAAGTGAGCAGCTCTTC.

This clonotype was recorded a few times. V usage is TRBV4-2 and J usage is TRBJ2-7; possibly TRBD1 for D (6 bases). Trimming took 0 bases from V and 0 from J, leaving 18 bases between them. CDR1 LGHNA and CDR2 YNFKEQ come from the germline V gene. CDR3 length: 18 amino acids. The DNA for the CDR3 is TGTGCCAGCAGCCAAGAAATTCCTAGGGGGATAAGCTCCTACGAGCAGTACTTC. Encoded protein: CASSQEIPRGISSYEQYF.

As concerns this clonotype: One end of the junction varies from germline; a read error may be responsible. The chain has TRBV5-1 and TRBJ1-1; D is possibly TRBD1 (6 bases). The length of the CDR3 is 12 residues. CDR1 is SGHRS and CDR2 is YFSETQ in the germline V gene. The CDR3 DNA is TGCACCAGCGGATACGGGGGCCCTGAAGCTTTCTTT. Amino acid sequence: CTSGYGGPEAFF.

With respect to this clonotype: Since a much larger clone is just one base distant, this may be a read error. V usage is TRBV29-1 and J usage is TRBJ2-3; 8 bases are a match to TRBD2. Germline CDR1 is SQVTM and CDR2 is ANQGSEA. The CDR3 extends over 14 amino acids. The CDR3: CSIESGAGGDTQYF. Written as DNA, the CDR3 is TGCAGCATTGAATCAGGGGCGGGGGGAGATACGCAGTATTTT.

Comments on this clonotype: A much larger clone lies a single base off, so this may be a read error. V gene TRBV10-3 combines with J gene TRBJ2-5; TRBD2 matches 8 bases. CDR1 ENHRY and CDR2 SYGVKD come from the germline V gene. V lost 3 bases and J lost 5; bases outside the gene matches: 8. CDR3 length equals 15 residues. CDR3 protein: CAISDPGGGRETQYF. The CDR3 nucleotides are TGTGCCATCAGTGACCCTGGCGGGGGGCGGGAGACCCAGTACTTC.

CDR3: CASKEEGLSYNEQFF. CDR3 coding DNA: TGTGCCAGTAAGGAGGAGGGGCTCTCCTACAATGAGCAGTTCTTC. J is TRBJ2-1 and V is TRBV19; tentatively, D is TRBD2 (6 bases). The CDR3 spans 15 residues. V lost 7 bases and J 0 bases, leaving 13 bases between the germline ends. Germline values: CDR1 LNHDA, CDR2 SQIVND (reference sequence).

The CDR3 loop is CASSPRQESVLTF. Here the CDR3 DNA reads TGTGCCAGCAGCCCCCGACAGGAGTCCGTCCTGACTTTC. J is TRBJ2-6 and V is TRBV7-3; D is possibly TRBD1 (6 bases). The CDR3 has 13 amino acids. Germline V CDR1 and CDR2: SGHTA, FQGTGA. Trimming cost V 5 bases and J 12 bases, with 14 bases left between them.

As concerns this clonotype: This clone may be a read error of a much larger clone one base away. J is TRBJ2-1 and V is TRBV12-3 or TRBV12-4; 8 bases agree with TRBD2. The CDR3 sequence is 18 residues long. J gave up 6 bases and V 5 bases, and 18 bases lay outside the gene matches. The CDR3 DNA reads TGTGCCAGCAGTCGATCAACTGCGAGCGGGAGTTCCCTCAATGAGCAGTTCTTC. Encoded protein: CASSRSTASGSSLNEQFF.

Details on this clonotype: A much more abundant neighbour one base away suggests this may be a read error. V gene TRBV10-3 combines with J gene TRBJ2-5, with D perhaps TRBD1 (5 bases). CDR3 length equals 12 residues. Germline-derived CDR1 and CDR2 are ENHRY and SYGVKD. Trimming took 2 bases from V and 8 from J, leaving 9 bases between them. CDR3 in amino acids: CAISEGADTQYF. For the CDR3, the DNA is TGTGCCATCAGTGAGGGGGCAGATACCCAGTACTTC.

This clonotype has just a few counts. The chain carries TRBV28 and TRBJ2-7, with unresolved D. In germline, CDR1 is MDHEN, CDR2 SYDVKM. The CDR3 runs to 16 residues. V was shortened by 5 bases and J by 1 base, with 18 bases between the two germline ends. The CDR3 sequence: CASSPLLSVVSYEQYF. The DNA for the CDR3 is TGTGCCAGCAGTCCCCTCCTCTCGGTCGTTTCCTACGAGCAGTACTTC.

Details on this clonotype: The final CDR3 position lacks the conserved phenylalanine or tryptophan, pointing to a likely read error. The chain has TRBV5-6 and TRBJ2-1; D might be TRBD2 (5 bases). The CDR3 is made up of 17 amino acids. V gave up 3 bases and J gave up 8 bases, with 24 bases separating them. CDR1 and CDR2 from the germline V gene are SGHDT and YYEEEE. The CDR3 nucleotides are TGTGCCAGCAGCTCCGGGATAGGTGGAAATCGGTGGGATGAGCAGTTCTAC. This translates into CASSSGIGGNRWDEQFY.